The rows below give T cell receptor beta chains drawn from one sample of a study of CD8 T cells in Susac syndrome. Each CDR3 protein gets one entry after TCRdb re-called the immunoSEQ multiplex PCR reads with MiXCR. The sample records roughly 130,000 distinct CDR3 sequences, approximately 94% being singletons. The sequenced sample was CD4+ T cells from PBMCs. The receptors originated from a human donor with multiple sclerosis. The conserved cysteine and the conserved F or W are not part of the CDR3 here. Fields, in order: V gene, CDR3 length, CDR3 protein.

TRBV6-2/TRBV6-3	12	ASSFLGLNTEAF
TRBV7-2	15	ASSQSIGRGATDTQY
TRBV7-2	13	ASSPRTGGLFEAF
TRBV18	15	ASSPLDSLGLGNTIY
TRBV12-3/TRBV12-4	14	ASSLGGTGSNQPQH
TRBV18	11	ASSLRDRYEQY
TRBV6-1	13	ASCNRGSSGNTIY
TRBV6-5	14	ASSYSAGTAHYEQY
TRBV29-1	9	SVDGQDGYT
TRBV2	13	ASASSGTNTGELF
TRBV7-6	14	ASSLVSGTLYNEQF
TRBV7-3	11	ASSRRYNSPLH
TRBV15	17	ATSGRTSGSANSYNEQF
TRBV7-2	9	ASTPGREQF
TRBV5-8	11	ASSFEGVRTQY
TRBV12-3/TRBV12-4	14	ASSLTQAGANTEAF
TRBV3-1	12	ASSRRDGGYEQY
TRBV7-9	13	ASSLGQGHQETQY
TRBV5-4	11	ASSPDRDQPQH
TRBV28	11	ATTLRAPYEQY